The 28 T cell receptor beta chains below come from one sample, sequenced in a study of molecular identifiers for immune sequencing clone quantification. TCRdb fed the PCR reads into MiXCR, producing one record per CDR3 protein. Here the sample spans 490,000 or so distinct CDR3 sequences, about a fifth being singletons. The specimen was naive CD8+ T cells from blood, with Jurkat cell RNA spiked in. Noted subset: FACS-sorted CD8+CD4-CCR7+CD45RA+ naive T cells. These receptor sequences come from a human donor in good health. Some libraries in this study had Jurkat cell RNA spiked in.

There are many counts of this clonotype. The chain has TRBV7-9 and TRBJ2-2; no firm D call. The germline V and J ends were trimmed by 3 bases and 4 bases, with 6 bases remaining between them. CDR1 is SEHNR and CDR2 is FQNEAQ in the germline V gene (reference sequence). The CDR3 runs to 13 residues. The CDR3 DNA follows: TGTGCCAGCAGCTTTCAGCTCACCGGGGAGCTGTTTTTT. Protein sequence: CASSFQLTGELFF.

The rearrangement joins TRBV27 to TRBJ2-7; maybe TRBD1 (5 bases). V was pared by 0 bases and J by 2 bases, with 14 bases between. CDR3 length: 16 amino acids. The germline gives CDR1 MNHEY, CDR2 SMNVEV (reference sequence). The CDR3 DNA follows: TGTGCCAGCAGTTTATCGATCTTGGGGCGCCCCTACGAGCAGTACTTC. Translating gives CASSLSILGRPYEQYF.

This chain joins TRBV30 and TRBJ1-1; no reliable D call. Trimming removed 2 bases at V and 4 bases at J, with 11 bases between. The CDR3 totals 13 residues. Per the germline V gene, CDR1 is GTSNPN and CDR2 is SVGIG (reference sequence). CDR3: CAWSTEYSTEAFF. The CDR3 region has the DNA TGTGCCTGGAGTACTGAGTATAGCACTGAAGCTTTCTTT.

V usage is TRBV30 and J usage is TRBJ2-4; D remains unclear. The germline V gene has CDR1 GTSNPN and CDR2 SVGIG (reference sequence). Trimming stripped 4 bases from V and 1 base from J, with 5 bases between. This CDR3 is built from 12 residues. The DNA for the CDR3 is TGTGCCTGGACTGGGGCCAAAAACATTCAGTACTTC. Translation: CAWTGAKNIQYF.

This clonotype was counted only a few times. DNA for the CDR3: TGCGCCAGCAGCCAAGATTGGTCGCAGAACTCCTACGAGCAGTACTTC. Its protein product is CASSQDWSQNSYEQYF. The genes are TRBV4-3 and TRBJ2-7, with D unresolved. This CDR3 contains 16 residues. Germline lookup yields CDR1 LGHNA and CDR2 YSLEER. Trimming pared 0 bases from V and 0 bases from J, leaving 12 bases between.

This clonotype was counted ten times or more. The V and J genes are TRBV28 and TRBJ1-5; 7 nucleotides align to TRBD1. This CDR3 is 14 amino acids long. Germline V gene data show CDR1 as MDHEN and CDR2 as SYDVKM. V was clipped by 9 bases and J by 2 bases; unmatched bases: 7. The CDR3 sequence: CASHWDSGNQPQHF. As DNA, the CDR3 is TGTGCCAGTCACTGGGACAGTGGCAATCAGCCCCAGCATTTT.

In this sample, this clonotype turned up once. Germline and junction disagree at one end, which may indicate a read error. The chain combines TRBV27 with TRBJ2-3, with D perhaps TRBD2 (6 bases). Germline V gives CDR1 MNHEY, CDR2 SMNVEV (reference sequence). The CDR3 totals 16 residues. The CDR3 sequence is CASSSGTSYSTDAQYF. Written as DNA, the CDR3 is TGTGCCAGCAGTTCAGGGACTTCCTACAGCACAGATGCGCAGTATTTT.

This clonotype has at least ten counts. The CDR3 reads CASSVAGGPGELFF. CDR3 sequence (DNA): TGTGCCAGCAGTGTAGCGGGAGGGCCCGGGGAGCTGTTTTTT. The chain is built from TRBV28 and TRBJ2-2, with TRBD2 matching 11 bases. There are 14 residues in the CDR3. The V and J ends lost 5 bases and 6 bases, in that order; junction bases with no gene match: 2. The germline CDR1 and CDR2 sequences are MDHEN and SYDVKM.

This clonotype was counted a few times. The gene calls are TRBV5-1 and TRBJ2-2; 13 nucleotides agree with TRBD2. This CDR3 is built from 18 residues. V lost 2 bases to trimming and J lost 6 bases; unmatched junction nucleotides: 10. Germline CDR1 reads SGHRS; CDR2 reads YFSETQ. CDR3 in amino acids: CASSLFPPGLAGSGELFF. The CDR3 DNA follows: TGCGCCAGCAGCTTATTTCCCCCGGGACTAGCGGGATCCGGGGAGCTGTTTTTT.

The chain couples TRBV6-2 or TRBV6-3 to TRBJ2-7; TRBD2 matches 9 bases. The CDR3 is made up of 18 amino acids. Losses at the gene ends were 0 bases for V and 5 bases for J; bases not matched to a gene: 14. Per the germline V gene, CDR1 is MNHEY and CDR2 is SVGEGT. This CDR3 reads CASSYSPAGGALSHEQYF. The CDR3, as DNA: TGTGCCAGCAGTTACTCTCCAGCGGGAGGAGCCCTTAGCCACGAGCAGTACTTC.

As to this clonotype: The CDR3 ends on some other residue instead of the conserved phenylalanine or tryptophan, so this is likely a read error. The rearrangement joins TRBV5-4 to TRBJ2-7, with D perhaps TRBD1 (6 bases). The CDR3 runs 18 residues. Deletions cut 4 bases from V and 5 bases from J, with 28 bases between. The germline V gene has CDR1 SGHNT and CDR2 YYREEE (reference sequence). The CDR3: CASSPRGRAGTLNDEQYS. The CDR3, as DNA: TGTGCCAGCAGCCCCCGGGGTAGGGCCGGGACACTTAATGACGAGCAGTACTCC.

In regard to this clonotype: Given a much more abundant clone one base away, this may be a read error. V and J are TRBV7-9 and TRBJ1-4; D gene uncertain. Germline V gene data show CDR1 as SEHNR and CDR2 as FQNEAQ (reference sequence). CDR3 length: 16 residues. Deletions cut 5 bases from V and 0 bases from J, with 13 bases between. The chain's CDR3 is CASSPNDGATNEKLFF. CDR3 sequence (DNA): TGTGCCAGCAGCCCAAATGACGGCGCAACTAATGAAAAACTGTTTTTT.

The table lists this clonotype with many counts. The chain recombines TRBV30 with TRBJ1-1; D unresolved. This CDR3 region has 10 residues. Germline V CDR1 and CDR2: GTSNPN, SVGIG (reference sequence). V gave up 3 bases and J gave up 7 bases, with 6 bases separating them. CDR3 nucleotide sequence: TGTGCCTGGAGGGGCAGTGAAGCTTTCTTT. As protein: CAWRGSEAFF.

Many counts were recorded for this clonotype. The chain combines TRBV27 with TRBJ2-3, with TRBD2 matching over 7 bases. The V gene's germline CDR1 is MNHEY and CDR2 SMNVEV (reference sequence). J was trimmed by 2 bases and V by 8 bases; bases with no gene match: 7. The CDR3 length is 14 residues. Written as DNA, the CDR3 is TGTGCCAGCCTCGAAAGCGGGGCCACAGATACGCAGTATTTT. Encoded protein: CASLESGATDTQYF.

The rearrangement uses TRBV15 and TRBJ1-4; D not resolved. V lost 1 base to trimming and J lost 0 bases, with 12 bases between them. CDR1 LNHNV and CDR2 YYDKDF come from the germline V gene (reference sequence). CDR3 size: 17 residues. The CDR3: CATSRGPTQSTNEKLFF. The CDR3 DNA reads TGTGCCACCAGCAGAGGACCTACCCAGTCAACTAATGAAAAACTGTTTTTT.

This rearrangement joins TRBV28 to TRBJ1-1, with TRBD1 as a possible D gene (6 bases). CDR1 and CDR2 (germline): MDHEN, SYDVKM. Trimming pared 6 bases from V and 1 base from J, leaving 12 bases between. The CDR3 extends over 14 amino acids. The chain's CDR3 is CASREQGWNTEAFF. In DNA, the CDR3 is TGTGCCAGCAGAGAACAGGGCTGGAACACTGAAGCTTTCTTT.

The chain couples TRBV19 to TRBJ2-1, with 10 nucleotides matching TRBD2. Germline V CDR1 and CDR2: LNHDA, SQIVND (reference sequence). There are 15 residues in the CDR3. V dropped 3 bases and J dropped 10; count of bases not matched to a gene: 9. CDR3 residues: CASSITSTSGSEQFF. The CDR3 coding sequence is TGTGCCAGTAGTATTACTTCGACTAGCGGGTCAGAGCAGTTCTTC.

In the case of this clonotype: A read error is possible here, since a much larger clone lies one base away. The chain has TRBV28 and TRBJ1-1, with a weak D call TRBD1 (6 bases). Germline lookup yields CDR1 MDHEN and CDR2 SYDVKM. This CDR3 has 13 amino acids. The CDR3 DNA is TGTGCCAGCAGGATAAGGGGGACCACTGATGCTTTCTTT. It encodes CASRIRGTTDAFF.

This clonotype appeared many times. V gene TRBV20-1 combines with J gene TRBJ2-7; TRBD2 agrees at 7 bases. Germline-derived CDR1 and CDR2 are DFQATT and SNEGSKA (reference sequence). The CDR3 extends over 15 amino acids. J lost 2 bases, V lost 3 bases, and 10 bases had no gene match. CDR3 loop: CSASWRERPAYEQYF. The CDR3 DNA reads as TGCAGTGCTAGTTGGCGGGAGCGACCCGCCTACGAGCAGTACTTC.

On this clonotype: The germline gene is not matched at one end of the junction; a read error may be the cause. The chain recombines TRBV6-2 or TRBV6-3 with TRBJ2-2, with D hard to call. This CDR3 region has 14 residues. The V gene's germline CDR1 is MNHEY and CDR2 SVGEGT. The CDR3 is CASSYGQNIGELFF. The DNA of the CDR3 is TGTGCCAGCAGTTACGGTCAGAACATCGGGGAGCTGTTTTTT.

This clonotype was seen ten or more times. The rearrangement joins TRBV7-9 to TRBJ1-1; perhaps TRBD1 as D (5 bases). The CDR3 loop spans 12 amino acids. The germline gives CDR1 SEHNR, CDR2 FQNEAQ (reference sequence). V lost 4 bases to trimming and J lost 8 bases, with 11 bases between them. This chain's CDR3 is CASSSGTAEAFF. Written as DNA, the CDR3 is TGTGCCAGCAGCTCCGGGACCGCCGAAGCTTTCTTT.

In its sample, this clonotype was seen many times. The CDR3 DNA reads as TGTGCCAGCAGCTCCATCTTGGGGGGCACTGAAGCTTTCTTT. This gives the protein CASSSILGGTEAFF. The V call is TRBV7-9, the J call TRBJ1-1; a weak D match, TRBD1 (5 bases). Germline lookup yields CDR1 SEHNR and CDR2 FQNEAQ (reference sequence). V was trimmed by 4 bases and J by 4 bases, leaving 13 bases between them. This CDR3 is built from 14 residues.

V gene TRBV2 combines with J gene TRBJ1-2, with 9 nucleotides matching TRBD1. Losses at the gene ends were 8 bases for V and 4 bases for J; bases not matched to a gene: 8. This CDR3 contains 14 residues. The germline V gene encodes CDR1 SNHLY and CDR2 FYNNEI. Here the CDR3 DNA reads TGTGCCAGCTGGTCCGGACAGGGGCTCTATGGCTACACCTTC. Translation gives CASWSGQGLYGYTF.

Comment on this clonotype: Given the absence of the conserved phenylalanine or tryptophan at the CDR3 end, a read error is likely. The chain employs TRBV5-1 and TRBJ2-5; D is ambiguous. The CDR3 spans 14 residues. Germline V lookup: CDR1 SGHRS, CDR2 YFSETQ. Trimming pared 0 bases from V and 2 bases from J, leaving 8 bases between. In DNA, the CDR3 is TGCGCCAGCAGCTTGGGCGGAATACAAGAGACCCAGTACCTC. It encodes CASSLGGIQETQYL.

Remarks on this clonotype: A much more abundant neighbour one base away suggests this may be a read error. This likely comes from a read error, as the CDR3 has no conserved phenylalanine or tryptophan at its end. The chain recombines TRBV6-5 with TRBJ2-3; D is undetermined. CDR3 length: 14 amino acids. Germline V gives CDR1 MNHEY, CDR2 SVGAGI. The ends were cut back, 2 bases at V and 2 bases at J, with 8 bases in the middle. The CDR3 nucleotides are TGTGCCAGCAGTTACGGCAGCTTCACAGATACGCAGTATCTT. Its protein product is CASSYGSFTDTQYL.

This clonotype was observed many times. The chain is built from TRBV2 and TRBJ2-6; no definite D call. Germline V gene data show CDR1 as SNHLY and CDR2 as FYNNEI. The V end lost 3 bases, the J end lost 0 bases, and 6 bases lay between the germline ends. This CDR3 region has 15 residues. CDR3 in DNA: TGTGCCAGCAGTGACGTAGACTCTGGGGCCAACGTCCTGACTTTC. Translated: CASSDVDSGANVLTF.

The chain has TRBV20-1 and TRBJ2-3, with D possibly being TRBD2 (5 bases). Germline V gene lookup returns CDR1 DFQATT and CDR2 SNEGSKA (reference sequence). This CDR3 is built from 16 residues. The germline V and J ends were trimmed by 0 bases and 0 bases, with 13 bases remaining between them. The CDR3 nucleotides read TGCAGTGCTAGAGATCTGGCATTAGCGAGCACAGATACGCAGTATTTT. Amino acid sequence: CSARDLALASTDTQYF.

This clonotype was seen more than once but under ten times. At one boundary the junction diverges from the germline segment, which might be a read error. The V call is TRBV19, the J call TRBJ1-6; D possibly corresponds to TRBD1 (6 bases). CDR3 length: 14 residues. The germline V gene has CDR1 LNHDA and CDR2 SQIVND (reference sequence). CDR3 residues: CASSNLGGPFPLHF. CDR3 DNA sequence: TGCGCCAGTAGTAACTTGGGGGGGCCCTTCCCCCTCCACTTT.